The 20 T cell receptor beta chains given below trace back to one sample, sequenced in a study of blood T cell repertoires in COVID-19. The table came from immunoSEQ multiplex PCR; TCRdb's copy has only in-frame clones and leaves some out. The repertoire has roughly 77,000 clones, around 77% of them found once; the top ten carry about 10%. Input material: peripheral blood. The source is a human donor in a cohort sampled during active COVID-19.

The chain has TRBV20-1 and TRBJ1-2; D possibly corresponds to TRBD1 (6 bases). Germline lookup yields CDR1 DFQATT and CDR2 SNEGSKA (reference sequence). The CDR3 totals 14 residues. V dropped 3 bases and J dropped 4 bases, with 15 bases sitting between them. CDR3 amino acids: CSASGSTGFYGYTF. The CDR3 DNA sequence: TGCAGTGCTAGTGGAAGTACAGGGTTCTATGGCTACACCTTC.

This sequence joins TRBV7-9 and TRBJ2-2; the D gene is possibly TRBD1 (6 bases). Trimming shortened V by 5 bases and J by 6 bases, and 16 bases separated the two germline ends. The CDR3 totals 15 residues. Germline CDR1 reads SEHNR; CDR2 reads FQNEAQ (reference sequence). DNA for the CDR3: TGTGCCAGCAGCGCAAGGACAGTTTTAGCCGGGGAGCTGTTTTTT. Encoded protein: CASSARTVLAGELFF.

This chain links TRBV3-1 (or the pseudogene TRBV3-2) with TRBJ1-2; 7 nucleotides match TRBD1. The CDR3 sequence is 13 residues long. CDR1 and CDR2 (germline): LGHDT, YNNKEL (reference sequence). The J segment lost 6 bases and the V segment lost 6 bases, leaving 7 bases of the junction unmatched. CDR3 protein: CASRNRGGDGYTF. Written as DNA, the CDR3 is TGTGCCAGCAGAAACAGGGGAGGCGATGGCTACACCTTC.

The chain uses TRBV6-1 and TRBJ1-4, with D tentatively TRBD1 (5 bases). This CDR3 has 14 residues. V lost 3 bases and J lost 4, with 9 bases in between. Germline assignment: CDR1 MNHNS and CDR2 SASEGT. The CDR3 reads CASSEGLYNEKLFF. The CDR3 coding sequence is TGTGCCAGCAGTGAGGGACTATATAATGAAAAACTGTTTTTT.

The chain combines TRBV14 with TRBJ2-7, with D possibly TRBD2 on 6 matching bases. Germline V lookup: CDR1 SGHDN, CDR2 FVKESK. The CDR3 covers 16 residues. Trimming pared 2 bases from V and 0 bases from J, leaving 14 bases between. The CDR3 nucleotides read TGTGCCAGCAGCCAATTAGGTGGGGGGAGCTCCTACGAGCAGTACTTC. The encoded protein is CASSQLGGGSSYEQYF.

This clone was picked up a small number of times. In DNA form, the CDR3 reads TGCGCCAGCAGCTGGCTCGAGGGACAAGAGACCCAGTACTTC. Amino acids: CASSWLEGQETQYF. This sequence joins TRBV5-1 and TRBJ2-5; weak D call: TRBD2 (5 bases). Between the trimmed V and J ends, which lost 3 bases and 2 bases, there was a span of 11 bases. The CDR3 is 14 residues long. Germline CDR1 and CDR2: SGHRS and YFSETQ.

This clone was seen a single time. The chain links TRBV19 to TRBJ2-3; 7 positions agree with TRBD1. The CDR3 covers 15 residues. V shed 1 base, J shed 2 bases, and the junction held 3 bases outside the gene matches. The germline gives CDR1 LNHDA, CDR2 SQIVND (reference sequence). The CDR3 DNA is TGTGCCAGTAGTATAGGTAGGGGGCACACAGATACGCAGTATTTT. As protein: CASSIGRGHTDTQYF. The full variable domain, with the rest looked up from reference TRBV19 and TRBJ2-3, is DGGITQSPKYLFRKEGQNVTLSCEQNLNHDAMYWYRQDPGQGLRLIYYSQIVNDFQKGDIAEGYSVSREKKESFPLTVTSAQKNPTAFYLCASSIGRGHTDTQYFGPGTRLTVL.

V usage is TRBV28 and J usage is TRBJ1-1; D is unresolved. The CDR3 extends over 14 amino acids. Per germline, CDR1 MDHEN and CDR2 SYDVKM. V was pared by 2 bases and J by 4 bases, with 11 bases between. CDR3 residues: CASSLLRLSTEAFF. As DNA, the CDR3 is TGTGCCAGCAGTTTACTGCGGTTGAGCACTGAAGCTTTCTTT.

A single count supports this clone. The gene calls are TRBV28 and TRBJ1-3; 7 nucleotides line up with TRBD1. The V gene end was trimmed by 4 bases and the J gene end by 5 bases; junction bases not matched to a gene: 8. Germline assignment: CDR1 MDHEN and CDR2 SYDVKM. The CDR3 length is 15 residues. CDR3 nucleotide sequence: TGTGCCAGCAGTTCCCTTCGACAGGGTAGAAACACCATATATTTT. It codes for CASSSLRQGRNTIYF.

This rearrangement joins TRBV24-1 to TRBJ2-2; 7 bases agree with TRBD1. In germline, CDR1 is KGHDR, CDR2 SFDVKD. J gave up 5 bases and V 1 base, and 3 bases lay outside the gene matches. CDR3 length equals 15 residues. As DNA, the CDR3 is TGTGCCACCAGTGATTTTCGACAGGGAACCGGGGAGCTGTTTTTT. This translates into CATSDFRQGTGELFF.

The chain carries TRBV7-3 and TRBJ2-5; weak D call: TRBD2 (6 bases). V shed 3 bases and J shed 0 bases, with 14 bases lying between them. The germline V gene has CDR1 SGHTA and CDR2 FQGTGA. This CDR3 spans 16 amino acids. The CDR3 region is CASSFFSGGYQETQYF. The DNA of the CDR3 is TGTGCCAGCAGCTTTTTTAGCGGAGGGTACCAAGAGACCCAGTACTTC.

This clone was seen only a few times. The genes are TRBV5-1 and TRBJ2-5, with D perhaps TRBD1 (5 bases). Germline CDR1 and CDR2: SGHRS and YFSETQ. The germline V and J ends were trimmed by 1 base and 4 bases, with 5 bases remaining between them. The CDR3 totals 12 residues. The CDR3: CASSLRGETQYF. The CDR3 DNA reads TGCGCCAGCAGCTTGAGGGGAGAGACCCAGTACTTC.

The DNA for the CDR3 is TGTGCCAGCTCACCAGCGACAGCCTACGAGCAGTACTTC. Translated, it gives CASSPATAYEQYF. The J gene is TRBJ2-7, the V gene TRBV18; tentative D call: TRBD1 (5 bases). The CDR3 consists of 13 residues. Trimming shortened V by 2 bases and J by 2 bases, and 7 bases separated the two germline ends. Germline assignment: CDR1 KGHSH and CDR2 LQKENI. The complete variable domain, with remaining parts taken from reference TRBV18 and TRBJ2-7, reads NAGVMQNPRHLVRRRGQEARLRCSPMKGHSHVYWYRQLPEEGLKFMVYLQKENIIDESGMPKERFSAEFPKEGPSILRIQQVVRGDSAAYFCASSPATAYEQYFGPGTRLTVT.

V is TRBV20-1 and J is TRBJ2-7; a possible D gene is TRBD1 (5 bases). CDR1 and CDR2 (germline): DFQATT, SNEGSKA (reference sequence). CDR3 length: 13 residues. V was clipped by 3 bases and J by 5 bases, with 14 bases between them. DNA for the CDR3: TGCAGTGCTAGTCGCAGGCTAGGGGACGAGCAGTACTTC. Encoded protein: CSASRRLGDEQYF.

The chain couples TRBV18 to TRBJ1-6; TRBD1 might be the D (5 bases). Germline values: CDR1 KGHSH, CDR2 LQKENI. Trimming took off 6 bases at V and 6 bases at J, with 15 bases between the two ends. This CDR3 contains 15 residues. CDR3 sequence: CASSPSGASNSPLHF. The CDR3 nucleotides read TGTGCCAGCTCCCCCAGCGGGGCGTCTAATTCACCCCTCCACTTT.

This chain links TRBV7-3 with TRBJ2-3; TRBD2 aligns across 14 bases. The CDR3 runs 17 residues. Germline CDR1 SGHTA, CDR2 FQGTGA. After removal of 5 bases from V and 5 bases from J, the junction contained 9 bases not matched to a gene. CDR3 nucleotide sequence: TGTGCCAGCAGCCCGCGACTAGCGGGGGGGCCGGGAGATACGCAGTATTTT. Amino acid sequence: CASSPRLAGGPGDTQYF.

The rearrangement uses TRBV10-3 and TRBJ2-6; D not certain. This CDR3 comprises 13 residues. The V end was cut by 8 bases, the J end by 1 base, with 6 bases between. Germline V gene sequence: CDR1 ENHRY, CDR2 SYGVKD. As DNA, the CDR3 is TGTGCCATCGGCCTTTCTGGGGCCAACGTCCTGACTTTC. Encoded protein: CAIGLSGANVLTF.

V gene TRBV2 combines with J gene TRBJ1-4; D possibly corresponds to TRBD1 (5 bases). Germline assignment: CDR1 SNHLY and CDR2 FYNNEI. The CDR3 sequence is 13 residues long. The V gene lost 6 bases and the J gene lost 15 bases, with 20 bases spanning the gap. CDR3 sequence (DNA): TGTGCCAGCAGGGACCTCGTGGGGGGAAGGGTGTTTTTT. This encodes CASRDLVGGRVFF.

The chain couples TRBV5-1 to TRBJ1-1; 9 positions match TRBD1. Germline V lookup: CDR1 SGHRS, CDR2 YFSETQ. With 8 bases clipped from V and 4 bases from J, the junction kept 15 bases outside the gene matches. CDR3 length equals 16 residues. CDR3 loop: CASLPGGTGRGTEAFF. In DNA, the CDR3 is TGCGCCAGTTTACCCGGCGGGACAGGGCGAGGCACTGAAGCTTTCTTT.

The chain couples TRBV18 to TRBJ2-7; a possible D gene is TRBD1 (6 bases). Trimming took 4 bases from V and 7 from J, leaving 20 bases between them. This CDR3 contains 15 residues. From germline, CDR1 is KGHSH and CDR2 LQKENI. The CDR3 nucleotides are TGTGCCAGCTCACTTTCTCAATTAGGACAGAAGGAGCAGTACTTC. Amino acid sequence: CASSLSQLGQKEQYF.